Listed below are T cell receptor beta chains from one sample, sequenced in a study of blood T cell repertoires in COVID-19. TCRdb keeps only in-frame clones here, not all; method: immunoSEQ multiplex PCR. The sample contains over 100,000 clones, 81% of which appear only once. Sample: peripheral blood. Receptors were obtained from a human donor in a cohort sampled during active COVID-19. Both conserved end residues are part of each CDR3. The D gene is left open where the match is weak. Size values are once, few and many counts, or a class for expanded clones, and some rows have none.

cdr3_aa cdr3_nt v_call clone_size d_call j_call
CASSEGYWAGDLASQETQYF TGTGCCAGCAGTGAAGGTTATTGGGCAGGGGACCTGGCTAGTCAAGAGACCCAGTACTTC TRBV6-1 once . TRBJ2-5
CASSRGTGGSEKLFF TGCGCCAGCAGCCGAGGCACAGGGGGCTCTGAAAAACTGTTTTTT TRBV4-3 . TRBD1 TRBJ1-4
CASSMSRASGRISYEQYF TGTGCCAGCAGCATGAGTAGGGCTAGCGGCCGTATTTCCTACGAGCAGTACTTC TRBV7-3 . TRBD2 TRBJ2-7
CASSLAGGSVGTDTQYF TGTGCCAGCAGCTTGGCGGGCGGGAGCGTAGGCACAGATACGCAGTATTTT TRBV5-8 once TRBD2 TRBJ2-3
CAWTTGGTAGNTIYF TGTGCCTGGACCACTGGAGGGACAGCCGGAAACACCATATATTTT TRBV30 . TRBD1 TRBJ1-3
CASSFGLAAQGYEQYF TGTGCCAGCAGCTTCGGACTAGCGGCTCAGGGCTACGAGCAGTACTTC TRBV7-2 . TRBD2 TRBJ2-7
CASSVDRGLTDTQYF TGTGCCAGCAGCGTTGACAGGGGACTCACAGATACGCAGTATTTT TRBV7-9 . TRBD1 TRBJ2-3
CASSLGFQGKNTEAFF TGTGCCAGCAGCTTAGGATTTCAGGGCAAGAACACTGAAGCTTTCTTT TRBV11-3 few . TRBJ1-1
CASSLIQPNSPLHF TGTGCCAGCAGTTTAATACAGCCCAATTCACCCCTCCACTTT TRBV28 . . TRBJ1-6
CASSQGSGDYEQYF TGCGCCAGCAGCCAAGGCTCGGGAGACTACGAGCAGTACTTC TRBV4-3 . . TRBJ2-7
CASSWGLEVKTEAFF TGTGCCAGCAGCTGGGGGCTGGAGGTTAAGACTGAAGCTTTCTTT TRBV5-6 . . TRBJ1-1
CASSDGLAVANEQFF TGTGCCAGCAGCGACGGACTAGCCGTCGCCAATGAGCAGTTCTTC TRBV9 . TRBD2 TRBJ2-1